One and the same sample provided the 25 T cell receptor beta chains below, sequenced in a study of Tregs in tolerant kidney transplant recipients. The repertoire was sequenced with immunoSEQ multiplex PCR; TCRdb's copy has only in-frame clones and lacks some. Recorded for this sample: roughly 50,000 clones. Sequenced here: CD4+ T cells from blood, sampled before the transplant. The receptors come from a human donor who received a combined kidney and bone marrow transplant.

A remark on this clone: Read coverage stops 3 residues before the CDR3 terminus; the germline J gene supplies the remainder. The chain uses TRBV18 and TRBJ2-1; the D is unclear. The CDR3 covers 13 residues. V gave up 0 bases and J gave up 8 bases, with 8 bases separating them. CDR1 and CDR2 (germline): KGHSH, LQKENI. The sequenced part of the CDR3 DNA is TGTGCCAGCTCACCACCTAGCCGGGATGAG. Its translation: CASSPPSRDE. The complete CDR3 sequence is CASSPPSRDEQFF.

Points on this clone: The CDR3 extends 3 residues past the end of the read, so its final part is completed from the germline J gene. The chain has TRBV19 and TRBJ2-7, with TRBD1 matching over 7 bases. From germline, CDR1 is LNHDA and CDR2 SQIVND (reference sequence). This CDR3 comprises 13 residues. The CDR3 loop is CALGGSGSYEQYF. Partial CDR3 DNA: TGTGCTCTAGGGGGCTCGGGCTCCTACGAG.

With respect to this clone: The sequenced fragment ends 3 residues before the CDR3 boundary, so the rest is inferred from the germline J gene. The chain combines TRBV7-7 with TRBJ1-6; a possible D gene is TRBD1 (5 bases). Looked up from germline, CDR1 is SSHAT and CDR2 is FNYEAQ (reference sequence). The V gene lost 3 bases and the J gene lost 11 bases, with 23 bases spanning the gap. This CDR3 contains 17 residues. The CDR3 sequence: CASSLVRRELIRPPLHF. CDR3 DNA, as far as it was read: TGTGCCAGCAGCTTGGTCCGCAGGGAGCTTATAAGGCCACCC.

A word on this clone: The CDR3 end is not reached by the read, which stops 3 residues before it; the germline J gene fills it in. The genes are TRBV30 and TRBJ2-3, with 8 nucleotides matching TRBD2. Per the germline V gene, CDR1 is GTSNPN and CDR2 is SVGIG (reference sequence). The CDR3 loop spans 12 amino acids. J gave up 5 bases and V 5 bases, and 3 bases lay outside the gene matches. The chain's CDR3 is CAWGLAGDTQYF. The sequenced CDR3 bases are TGTGCCTGGGGGCTAGCGGGAGATACG.

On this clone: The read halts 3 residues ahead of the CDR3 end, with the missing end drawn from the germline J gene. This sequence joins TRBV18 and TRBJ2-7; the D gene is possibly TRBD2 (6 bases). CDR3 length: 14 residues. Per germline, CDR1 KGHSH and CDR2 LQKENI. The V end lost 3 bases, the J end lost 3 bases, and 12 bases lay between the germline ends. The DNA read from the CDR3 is TGTGCCAGCTCACCTCCACGGGGGAGCTACGAG. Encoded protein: CASSPPRGSYE. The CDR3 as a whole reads CASSPPRGSYEQYF.

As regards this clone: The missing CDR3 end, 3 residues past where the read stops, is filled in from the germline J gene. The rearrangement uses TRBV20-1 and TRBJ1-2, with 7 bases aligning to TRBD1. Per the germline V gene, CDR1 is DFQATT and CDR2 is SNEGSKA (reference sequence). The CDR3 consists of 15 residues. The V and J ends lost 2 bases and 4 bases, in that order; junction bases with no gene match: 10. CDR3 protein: CSARPTGTDLYGYTF. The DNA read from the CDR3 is TGCAGTGCTAGACCAACCGGGACAGACCTCTATGGC.

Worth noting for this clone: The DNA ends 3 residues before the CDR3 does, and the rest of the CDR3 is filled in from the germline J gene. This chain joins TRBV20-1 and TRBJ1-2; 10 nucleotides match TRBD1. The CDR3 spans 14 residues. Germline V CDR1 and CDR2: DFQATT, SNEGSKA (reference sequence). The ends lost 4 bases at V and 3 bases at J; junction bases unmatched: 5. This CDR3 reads CSAISGTGDYGYTF. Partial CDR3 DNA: TGCAGTGCTATCTCCGGGACAGGGGACTATGGC.

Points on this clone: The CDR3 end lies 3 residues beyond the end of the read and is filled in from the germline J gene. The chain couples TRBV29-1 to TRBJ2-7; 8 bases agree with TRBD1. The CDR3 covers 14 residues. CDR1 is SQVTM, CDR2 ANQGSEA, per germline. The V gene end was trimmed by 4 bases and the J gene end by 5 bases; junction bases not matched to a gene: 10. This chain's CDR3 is CSVVPTGEANEQYF. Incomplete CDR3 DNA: TGCAGCGTTGTCCCGACAGGGGAAGCCAACGAG.

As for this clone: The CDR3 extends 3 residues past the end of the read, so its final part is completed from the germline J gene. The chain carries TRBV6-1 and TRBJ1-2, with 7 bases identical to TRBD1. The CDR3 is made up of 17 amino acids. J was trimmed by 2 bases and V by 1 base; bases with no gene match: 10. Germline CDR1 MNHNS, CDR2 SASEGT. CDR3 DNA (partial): TGTGCCAGCAGTGAAGTGACAGGGCGGAGTCGGAACTATGGC. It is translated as CASSEVTGRSRNYG. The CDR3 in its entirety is CASSEVTGRSRNYGYTF.

CDR3 in amino acids: CASSWVAGEDEQFF. The CDR3 DNA, read in part, is TGTGCCAGTAGTTGGGTAGCGGGAGAGGATGAG. The genes are TRBV19 and TRBJ2-1; 9 positions match TRBD2. Read coverage stops 3 residues before the CDR3 terminus; the germline J gene supplies the remainder. CDR3 length: 14 residues. V lost 5 bases and J lost 8; bases outside the gene matches: 7. CDR1 is LNHDA and CDR2 is SQIVND in the germline V gene (reference sequence). Variable domain in full (rest from reference TRBV19 and TRBJ2-1): DGGITQSPKYLFRKEGQNVTLSCEQNLNHDAMYWYRQDPGQGLRLIYYSQIVNDFQKGDIAEGYSVSREKKESFPLTVTSAQKNPTAFYLCASSWVAGEDEQFFGPGTRLTVL.

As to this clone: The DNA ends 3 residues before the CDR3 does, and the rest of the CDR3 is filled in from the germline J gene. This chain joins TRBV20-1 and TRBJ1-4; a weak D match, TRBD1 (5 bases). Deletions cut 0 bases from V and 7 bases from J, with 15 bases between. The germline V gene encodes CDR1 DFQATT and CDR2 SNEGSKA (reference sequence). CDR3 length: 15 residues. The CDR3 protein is CSARDRRGKGEKLFF. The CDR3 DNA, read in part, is TGCAGTGCTAGAGATAGACGGGGGAAGGGTGAAAAA.

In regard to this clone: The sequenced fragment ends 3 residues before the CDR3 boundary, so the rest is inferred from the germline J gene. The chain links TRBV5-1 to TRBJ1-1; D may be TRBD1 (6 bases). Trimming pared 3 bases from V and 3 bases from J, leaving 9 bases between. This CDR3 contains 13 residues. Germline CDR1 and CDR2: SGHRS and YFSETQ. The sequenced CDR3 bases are TGCGCCAGCAGCTCCAGGGGCGACACTGAA. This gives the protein CASSSRGDTE. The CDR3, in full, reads CASSSRGDTEAFF.

Incomplete CDR3 DNA: TGCAGCGTTGGGGACTGGGAAGCCAAAAACATT. Protein sequence: CSVGDWEAKNI. The entire CDR3 protein is CSVGDWEAKNIQYF. The V gene is TRBV29-1, the J gene TRBJ2-4; perhaps TRBD2 as D (6 bases). With the read ending 3 residues before the CDR3 end, the germline J gene is used to fill in that end. V was cut by 4 bases and J by 0 bases, with 10 bases left in between. This CDR3 has 14 amino acids. Looked up from germline, CDR1 is SQVTM and CDR2 is ANQGSEA.

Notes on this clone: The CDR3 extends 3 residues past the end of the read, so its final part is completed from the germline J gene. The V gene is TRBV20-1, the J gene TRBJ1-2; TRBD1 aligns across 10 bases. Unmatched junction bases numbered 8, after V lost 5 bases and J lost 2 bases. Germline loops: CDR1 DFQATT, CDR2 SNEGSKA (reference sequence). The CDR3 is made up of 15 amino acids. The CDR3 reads CSAQLRDRGNYGYTF. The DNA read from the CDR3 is TGCAGTGCTCAACTCCGGGACAGGGGAAACTATGGC.

CDR3 amino acids: CASSTRAGTGLEQYF. The part of the CDR3 DNA that was read is TGTGCCAGCAGTACCCGCGCCGGGACAGGGCTCGAG. The chain couples TRBV6-2 or TRBV6-3 to TRBJ2-7; 9 nucleotides align to TRBD1. The read halts 3 residues ahead of the CDR3 end, with the missing end drawn from the germline J gene. Germline V CDR1 and CDR2: MNHEY, SVGEGT. V gave up 5 bases and J gave up 6 bases; unmatched junction bases: 11. The CDR3 sequence is 15 residues long.

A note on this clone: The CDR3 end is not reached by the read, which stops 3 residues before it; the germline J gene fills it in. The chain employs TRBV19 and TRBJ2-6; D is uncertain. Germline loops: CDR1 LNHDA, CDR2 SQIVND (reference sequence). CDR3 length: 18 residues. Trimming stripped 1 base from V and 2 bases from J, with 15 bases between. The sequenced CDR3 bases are TGTGCCAGTAGTATAGTGGGCAGAAGAGACCCTGGGGCCAACGTC. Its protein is CASSIVGRRDPGANV. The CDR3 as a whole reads CASSIVGRRDPGANVLTF.

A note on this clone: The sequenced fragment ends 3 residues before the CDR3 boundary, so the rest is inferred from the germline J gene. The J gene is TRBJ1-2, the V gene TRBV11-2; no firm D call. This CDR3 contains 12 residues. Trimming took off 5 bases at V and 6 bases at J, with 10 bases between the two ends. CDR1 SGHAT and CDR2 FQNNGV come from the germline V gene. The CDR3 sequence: CASSPEGNGYTF. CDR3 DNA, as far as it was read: TGTGCCAGCAGCCCAGAGGGCAATGGC.

CDR3 DNA, as far as it was read: TGTGCCTGGAGTACCCCGCCGCTAGGAGGGGACACTGAA. Translated, it gives CAWSTPPLGGDTE. The whole CDR3 sequence reads CAWSTPPLGGDTEAFF. The chain links TRBV30 to TRBJ1-1; D might be TRBD1 (5 bases). The sequenced fragment ends 3 residues before the CDR3 boundary, so the rest is inferred from the germline J gene. This CDR3 contains 16 residues. Trimming took 2 bases from V and 3 from J, leaving 19 bases between them. Germline V gene lookup returns CDR1 GTSNPN and CDR2 SVGIG (reference sequence). Drawing the rest from reference TRBV30 and TRBJ1-1, the complete variable domain is SQTIHQWPATLVQPVGSPLSLECTVEGTSNPNLYWYRQAAGRGLQLLFYSVGIGQISSEVPQNLSASRPQDRQFILSSKKLLLSDSGFYLCAWSTPPLGGDTEAFFGQGTRLTVV.

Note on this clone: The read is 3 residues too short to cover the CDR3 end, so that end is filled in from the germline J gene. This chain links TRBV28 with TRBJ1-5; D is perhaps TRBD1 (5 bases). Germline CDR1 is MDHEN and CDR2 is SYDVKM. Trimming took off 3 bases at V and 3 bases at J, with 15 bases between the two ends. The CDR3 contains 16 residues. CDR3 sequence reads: CASSFPQGIDNQPQHF. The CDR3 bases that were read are TGTGCCAGCAGTTTCCCGCAGGGAATTGACAATCAGCCC.

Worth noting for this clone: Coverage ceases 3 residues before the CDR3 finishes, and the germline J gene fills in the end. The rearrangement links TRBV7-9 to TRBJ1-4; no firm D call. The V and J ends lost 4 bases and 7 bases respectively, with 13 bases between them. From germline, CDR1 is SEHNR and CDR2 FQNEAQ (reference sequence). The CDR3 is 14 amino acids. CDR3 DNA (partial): TGTGCCAGCAGCTACCTCTCTGAGCTTGAAAAA. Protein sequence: CASSYLSELEK. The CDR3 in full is CASSYLSELEKLFF.

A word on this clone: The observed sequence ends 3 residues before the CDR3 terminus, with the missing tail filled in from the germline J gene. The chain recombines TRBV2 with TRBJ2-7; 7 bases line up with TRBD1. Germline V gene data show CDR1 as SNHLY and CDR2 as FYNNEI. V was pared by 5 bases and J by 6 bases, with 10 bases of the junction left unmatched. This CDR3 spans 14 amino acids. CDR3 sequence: CASSTQGILGEQYF. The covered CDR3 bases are TGTGCCAGCAGTACACAGGGGATCCTAGGCGAG.

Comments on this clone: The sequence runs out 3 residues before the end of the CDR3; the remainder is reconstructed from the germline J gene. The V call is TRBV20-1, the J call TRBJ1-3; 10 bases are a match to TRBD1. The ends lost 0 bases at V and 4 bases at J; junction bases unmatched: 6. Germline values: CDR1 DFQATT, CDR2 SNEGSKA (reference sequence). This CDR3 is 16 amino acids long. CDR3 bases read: TGCAGTGCTAGAGAGACGGGACAGGGGTCAGGAAACACC. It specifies CSARETGQGSGNT. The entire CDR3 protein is CSARETGQGSGNTIYF.

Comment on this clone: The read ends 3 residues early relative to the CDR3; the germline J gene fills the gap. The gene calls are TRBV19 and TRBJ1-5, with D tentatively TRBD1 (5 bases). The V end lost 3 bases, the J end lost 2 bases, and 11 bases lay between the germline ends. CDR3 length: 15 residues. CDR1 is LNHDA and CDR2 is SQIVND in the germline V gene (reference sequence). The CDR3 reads CASSILGRGNQPQHF. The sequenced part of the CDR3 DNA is TGTGCCAGTAGTATTCTAGGCAGGGGCAATCAGCCC.

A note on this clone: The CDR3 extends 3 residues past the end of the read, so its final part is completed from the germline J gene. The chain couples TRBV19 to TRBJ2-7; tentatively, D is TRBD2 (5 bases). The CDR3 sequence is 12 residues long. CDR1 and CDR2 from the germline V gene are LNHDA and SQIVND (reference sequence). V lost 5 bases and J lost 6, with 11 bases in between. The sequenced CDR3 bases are TGTGCCAGTAGTTCGGACTCGTTCGAG. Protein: CASSSDSFE. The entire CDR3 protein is CASSSDSFEQYF.

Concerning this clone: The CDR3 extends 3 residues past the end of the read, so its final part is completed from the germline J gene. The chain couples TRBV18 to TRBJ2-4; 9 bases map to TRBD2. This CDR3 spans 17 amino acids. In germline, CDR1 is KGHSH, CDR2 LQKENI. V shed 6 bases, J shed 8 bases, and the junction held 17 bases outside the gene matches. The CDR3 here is CASSLGSGRTPADIQYF. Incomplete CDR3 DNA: TGTGCCAGCTCCTTGGGGAGCGGGAGGACTCCAGCTGACATT.